These 29 T cell receptor beta chains originate from one sample sequenced in a study of blood T cell repertoires in COVID-19. Clones were read by immunoSEQ multiplex PCR, and TCRdb kept only the in-frame ones, dropping some. The sample includes 95,000 to 120,000 clones, approximately 81% seen only once; the top ten take less than 3.5%. The sample was peripheral blood. The receptors shown here come from a man aged 40-55 years with acute or convalescent COVID-19.

J is TRBJ2-7 and V is TRBV6-2 or TRBV6-3, with 7 nucleotides matching TRBD1. From germline, CDR1 is MNHEY and CDR2 SVGEGT. The length of the CDR3 is 13 residues. With 5 bases clipped from V and 3 bases from J, the junction kept 4 bases outside the gene matches. CDR3 nucleotide sequence: TGTGCCAGCAGTCCGACAGGGAGCTACGAGCAGTACTTC. Its protein is CASSPTGSYEQYF.

This chain links TRBV7-2 with TRBJ1-1; tentative D call: TRBD1 (6 bases). This CDR3 spans 13 amino acids. The germline CDR1 and CDR2 sequences are SGHTA and FQGNSA. The CDR3 here is CASGEVLNTEAFF. DNA for the CDR3: TGTGCTTCAGGGGAAGTACTGAACACTGAAGCTTTCTTT.

CDR3 in amino acids: CASSSRGGDTQYF. DNA for the CDR3: TGTGCCAGCAGCTCCCGGGGAGGGGATACGCAGTATTTT. V is TRBV5-4 and J is TRBJ2-3; 7 bases align to TRBD2. CDR1 and CDR2 (germline): SGHNT, YYREEE (reference sequence). The length of the CDR3 is 13 residues. V lost 3 bases, J lost 6 bases, and 4 bases stayed unmatched.

The sample holds one count of this clone. The chain carries TRBV7-9 and TRBJ2-3; TRBD2 matches 8 bases. CDR1 SEHNR and CDR2 FQNEAQ come from the germline V gene (reference sequence). With 5 bases clipped from V and 4 bases from J, the junction kept 8 bases outside the gene matches. There are 15 residues in the CDR3. Here the CDR3 reads CASSVSGGVADTQYF. In DNA, the CDR3 is TGTGCCAGCAGCGTAAGCGGGGGTGTCGCAGATACGCAGTATTTT.

The DNA for the CDR3 is TGCAGCGTTCCTCCCGGGACAGTGAACACTGAAGCTTTCTTT. Translation gives CSVPPGTVNTEAFF. The V gene is TRBV29-1, the J gene TRBJ1-1; 7 bases map to TRBD1. The CDR3 is 14 amino acids. Germline values: CDR1 SQVTM, CDR2 ANQGSEA. V gave up 5 bases and J gave up 0 bases; unmatched junction bases: 6.

The chain combines TRBV4-2 with TRBJ1-5; 11 positions match TRBD1. The V segment lost 0 bases and the J segment 10 bases; nucleotides outside the gene matches: 8. CDR1 is LGHNA and CDR2 is YNFKEQ in the germline V gene. The CDR3 sequence is 16 residues long. CDR3 DNA sequence: TGTGCCAGCAGCCAAGATTGGACAGGGGGCGAGCGACCCCAGCATTTT. Translated, it gives CASSQDWTGGERPQHF.

This sequence joins TRBV11-1 and TRBJ2-3; 8 positions match TRBD1. Germline CDR1 and CDR2: SGHAT and FQDESV (reference sequence). This CDR3 region has 13 residues. V shed 4 bases and J 7 bases; nucleotides not matched to a gene: 4. The DNA for the CDR3 is TGTGCCAGCAGCTCCTCAGGGGGCCATACGCAGTATTTT. It specifies CASSSSGGHTQYF.

This clone occurred a few times. The chain is built from TRBV23-1 and TRBJ2-5; 7 nucleotides align to TRBD2. TRBV23-1 qualifies as an ORF whose function is uncertain. This CDR3 contains 13 residues. The V and J ends lost 8 bases and 5 bases, in that order; junction bases with no gene match: 8. CDR3 region: CASALGTTETQYF. CDR3 in DNA: TGCGCCAGCGCTCTAGGGACTACCGAGACCCAGTACTTC.

The chain carries TRBV11-2 and TRBJ2-5; TRBD1 might be the D (6 bases). Germline V lookup: CDR1 SGHAT, CDR2 FQNNGV. Trimming stripped 0 bases from V and 2 bases from J, with 10 bases between. The CDR3 runs 15 residues. CDR3 coding DNA: TGTGCCAGCAGCTTAGATTTAGGACAGCAAGAGACCCAGTACTTC. Its protein is CASSLDLGQQETQYF.

The chain has TRBV6-5 and TRBJ1-5, with D tentatively TRBD1 (5 bases). Germline V gene lookup returns CDR1 MNHEY and CDR2 SVGAGI. Trimming took off 4 bases at V and 5 bases at J, with 12 bases between the two ends. This CDR3 spans 14 amino acids. CDR3 protein: CASSFGQGHQPQHF. Here the CDR3 DNA reads TGTGCCAGCAGTTTCGGGCAGGGCCATCAGCCCCAGCATTTT.

This clone was seen just once. The V and J genes are TRBV15 and TRBJ2-3; the match to TRBD2 covers 8 bases. This CDR3 contains 15 residues. V was clipped by 3 bases and J by 6 bases; unmatched bases: 8. Germline V CDR1 and CDR2: LNHNV, YYDKDF (reference sequence). The CDR3 here is CATSSHGGAGDTQYF. In DNA form, the CDR3 reads TGTGCCACCAGCAGTCACGGGGGGGCCGGGGATACGCAGTATTTT. The full variable domain, in which reference TRBV15 and TRBJ2-3 provide the parts outside the CDR3, is DAMVIQNPRYQVTQFGKPVTLSCSQTLNHNVMYWYQQKSSQAPKLLFHYYDKDFNNEADTPDNFQSRRPNTSFCFLDIRSPGLGDTAMYLCATSSHGGAGDTQYFGPGTRLTVL.

This sequence joins TRBV7-9 and TRBJ2-5, with D tentatively TRBD1 (6 bases). With 3 bases removed from V and 4 bases from J, the gap between germline ends came to 12 bases. This CDR3 has 14 amino acids. Germline assignment: CDR1 SEHNR and CDR2 FQNEAQ (reference sequence). The chain's CDR3 is CASSFTGFSETQYF. CDR3 DNA sequence: TGTGCCAGCAGCTTCACAGGGTTCTCAGAGACCCAGTACTTC.

V is TRBV27 and J is TRBJ2-3, with D perhaps matching TRBD2 (6 bases). Germline CDR1 is MNHEY and CDR2 is SMNVEV (reference sequence). The length of the CDR3 is 14 residues. Trimming stripped 5 bases from V and 3 bases from J, with 12 bases between. The CDR3 reads CASSRLSGTDTQYF. In nucleotides, the CDR3 is TGTGCCAGCAGTCGACTAAGCGGGACAGATACGCAGTATTTT.

J is TRBJ1-1 and V is TRBV30, with a possible D match to TRBD1 (6 bases). Trimming shortened V by 4 bases and J by 0 bases, and 18 bases separated the two germline ends. There are 16 residues in the CDR3. The germline V gene encodes CDR1 GTSNPN and CDR2 SVGIG (reference sequence). CDR3: CAWTSPGTFMNTEAFF. DNA of the CDR3: TGTGCCTGGACCAGTCCCGGGACATTCATGAACACTGAAGCTTTCTTT.

This clone occurred a few times. The V call is TRBV9, the J call TRBJ1-6, with TRBD1 matching over 9 bases. The V segment lost 3 bases and the J segment 7 bases; nucleotides outside the gene matches: 8. The CDR3 covers 16 residues. Germline CDR1 SGDLS, CDR2 YYNGEE. The DNA of the CDR3 is TGTGCCAGCAGCGCAACCGGGACAGGGACCAATTCACCCCTCCACTTT. Protein sequence: CASSATGTGTNSPLHF.

This chain links TRBV7-6 with TRBJ2-3, with 9 positions matching TRBD2. After removal of 1 base from V and 2 bases from J, the junction contained 7 bases not matched to a gene. Germline-derived CDR1 and CDR2 are SGHVS and FNYEAQ. The CDR3 spans 17 residues. The CDR3 bases are TGTGCCAGCAGCTTAGAGGCTAGCGGGGCTAACACAGATACGCAGTATTTT. Translated: CASSLEASGANTDTQYF. Full variable domain (remainder filled in from reference TRBV7-6 and TRBJ2-3): GAGVSQSPRYKVTKRGQDVALRCDPISGHVSLYWYRQALGQGPEFLTYFNYEAQQDKSGLPNDRFSAERPEGSISTLTIQRTEQRDSAMYRCASSLEASGANTDTQYFGPGTRLTVL.

This clone has just one count. The genes are TRBV20-1 and TRBJ2-7; D uncertain. The V gene's germline CDR1 is DFQATT and CDR2 SNEGSKA (reference sequence). The CDR3 has 11 residues. Trimming took off 7 bases at V and 5 bases at J, with 12 bases between the two ends. The CDR3 protein is CSGQLSDEQYF. In DNA, the CDR3 is TGCAGTGGTCAATTATCGGACGAGCAGTACTTC.

This chain links TRBV9 with TRBJ2-1; D call uncertain. Per germline, CDR1 SGDLS and CDR2 YYNGEE. This CDR3 contains 14 residues. Trimming left V 0 bases short and J 4 bases short, with 8 bases between. CDR3 nucleotides: TGTGCCAGCAGCGTAGCGCCAGGTTACAATGAGCAGTTCTTC. Protein: CASSVAPGYNEQFF.

The chain uses TRBV27 and TRBJ2-3; weak D call: TRBD2 (7 bases). The germline V gene has CDR1 MNHEY and CDR2 SMNVEV (reference sequence). This CDR3 is built from 16 residues. Trimming took off 2 bases at V and 2 bases at J, with 14 bases between the two ends. The CDR3 DNA reads TGTGCCAGCAGTTTAGAAGGGGGGGGAAACACAGATACGCAGTATTTT. Protein product: CASSLEGGGNTDTQYF.

V is TRBV28 and J is TRBJ2-7; D unclear. The CDR3 sequence is 12 residues long. CDR1 MDHEN and CDR2 SYDVKM come from the germline V gene. V was shortened by 7 bases and J by 6 bases, with 13 bases between the two germline ends. The CDR3 DNA follows: TGTGCCAGCACGAGTCGGTACAGCGAGCAGTACTTC. This codes for CASTSRYSEQYF.

CDR3 loop: CATSPETGRLAPYEQYF. CDR3 nucleotides: TGTGCCACCAGCCCCGAGACAGGGAGACTAGCGCCCTACGAGCAGTACTTC. The chain recombines TRBV15 with TRBJ2-7; a possible D gene is TRBD2 (8 bases). Germline V gene sequence: CDR1 LNHNV, CDR2 YYDKDF (reference sequence). The CDR3 extends over 17 amino acids. The germline V and J ends were trimmed by 5 bases and 2 bases, with 22 bases remaining between them. Using reference TRBV15 and TRBJ2-7 for the parts outside the CDR3, the full variable domain is DAMVIQNPRYQVTQFGKPVTLSCSQTLNHNVMYWYQQKSSQAPKLLFHYYDKDFNNEADTPDNFQSRRPNTSFCFLDIRSPGLGDTAMYLCATSPETGRLAPYEQYFGPGTRLTVT.

The chain joins TRBV4-1 to TRBJ1-5; D perhaps matches TRBD1 (6 bases). The V gene lost 1 base and the J gene lost 4 bases, with 14 bases spanning the gap. Germline CDR1 MGHRA, CDR2 YSYEKL. CDR3 length: 16 amino acids. The CDR3 bases are TGCGCCAGCAGCCAAGGTCAGGGGTCGTGGAATCAGCCCCAGCATTTT. It specifies CASSQGQGSWNQPQHF.

The rearrangement joins TRBV7-9 to TRBJ2-3; D perhaps matches TRBD2 (5 bases). Trimming took 3 bases from V and 4 from J, leaving 5 bases between them. The germline gives CDR1 SEHNR, CDR2 FQNEAQ (reference sequence). This CDR3 has 12 amino acids. CDR3 protein: CASSFGADTQYF. As DNA, the CDR3 is TGTGCCAGCAGCTTCGGGGCAGATACGCAGTATTTT.

The chain combines TRBV6-5 with TRBJ2-7, with 7 bases lining up with TRBD1. CDR3 length: 15 residues. Looked up from germline, CDR1 is MNHEY and CDR2 is SVGAGI. The V gene end was trimmed by 2 bases and the J gene end by 2 bases; junction bases not matched to a gene: 6. The CDR3 DNA reads TGTGCCAGCAGTTACCAAGACAGGGCGGCCTACGAGCAGTACTTC. Translated, it gives CASSYQDRAAYEQYF.

This clone was recorded only once. The chain has TRBV6-5 and TRBJ1-2; D possibly corresponds to TRBD1 (5 bases). CDR3 length: 13 amino acids. The germline V and J ends were trimmed by 4 bases and 5 bases, with 11 bases remaining between them. Germline V gene sequence: CDR1 MNHEY, CDR2 SVGAGI. The CDR3 sequence: CASSSIDSYGYTF. CDR3 in DNA: TGTGCCAGCAGTTCCATAGACAGTTATGGCTACACCTTC.

The V call is TRBV6-5, the J call TRBJ1-2, with D uncertain. CDR1 and CDR2 from the germline V gene are MNHEY and SVGAGI. This CDR3 contains 13 residues. Trimming stripped 6 bases from V and 0 bases from J, with 8 bases between. The DNA for the CDR3 is TGTGCCAGCAGATTCCCAGCTAACTATGGCTACACCTTC. Amino acids: CASRFPANYGYTF.

V is TRBV4-3 and J is TRBJ1-1; D may be TRBD1 (5 bases). The CDR3 is 13 residues long. V lost 0 bases to trimming and J lost 10 bases, with 12 bases between them. Germline values: CDR1 LGHNA, CDR2 YSLEER. In DNA, the CDR3 is TGCGCCAGCAGCCAAGACCAGGGAGGAGTAGCTTTCTTT. It yields the protein CASSQDQGGVAFF.

This clone was seen once. The rearrangement links TRBV11-3 to TRBJ2-1; D may be TRBD1 (6 bases). The germline gives CDR1 SGHNT, CDR2 YENEEA. Trimming removed 1 base from V and 2 bases from J, with 9 bases in between. The length of the CDR3 is 15 residues. The CDR3 bases are TGTGCCAGCAGCTTAGGGGGACACCCCTACAATGAGCAGTTCTTC. This sequence encodes CASSLGGHPYNEQFF.

The chain has TRBV18 and TRBJ2-2; 9 positions agree with TRBD1. The germline CDR1 and CDR2 sequences are KGHSH and LQKENI. Trimming at V came to 0 bases and at J to 6 bases, leaving 5 bases not matched to a gene. CDR3 length equals 16 residues. CDR3 in amino acids: CASSPPGQGVAGELFF. The CDR3 nucleotides are TGTGCCAGCTCACCACCGGGACAGGGCGTGGCCGGGGAGCTGTTTTTT.